This T cell receptor (beta chain) stems from a study of blood T cell repertoires in COVID-19. Per the germline V gene, CDR1 is LGHNT and CDR2 is FRNRAP. This CDR3 region has 13 residues. After removal of 6 bases from V and 4 bases from J, the junction contained 5 bases not matched to a gene. Libraries were prepared by immunoSEQ multiplex PCR; TCRdb keeps only in-frame clonotypes and omits some of them. The data contain about 190,000 clones, around 83% of them singletons. The clonotype was recovered from a woman between 40 and 55 years old with acute or convalescent COVID-19. Material: peripheral blood. This chain connects TRBV12-5 to TRBJ2-5, with TRBD2 matching over 7 bases. The CDR3 sequence: CASGPGGRETQYF. The CDR3 region has the DNA TGTGCTAGTGGCCCGGGGGGAAGAGAGACCCAGTACTTC.